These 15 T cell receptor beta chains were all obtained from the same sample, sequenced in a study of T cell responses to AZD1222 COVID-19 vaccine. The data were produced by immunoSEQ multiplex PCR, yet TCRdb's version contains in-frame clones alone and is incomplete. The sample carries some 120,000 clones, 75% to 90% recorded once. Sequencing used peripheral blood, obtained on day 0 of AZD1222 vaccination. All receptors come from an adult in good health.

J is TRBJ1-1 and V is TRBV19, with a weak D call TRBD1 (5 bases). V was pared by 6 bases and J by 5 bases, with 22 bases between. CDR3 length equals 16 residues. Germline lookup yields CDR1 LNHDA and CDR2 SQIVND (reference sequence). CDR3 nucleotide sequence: TGTGCCAGTAGCGTACTCATGGGGCTGCGGAAAACTGAAGCTTTCTTT. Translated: CASSVLMGLRKTEAFF.

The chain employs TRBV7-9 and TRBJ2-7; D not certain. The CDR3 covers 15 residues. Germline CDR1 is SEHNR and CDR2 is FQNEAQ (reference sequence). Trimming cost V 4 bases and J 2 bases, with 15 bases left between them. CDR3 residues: CASSSQVSWAYEQYF. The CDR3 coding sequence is TGTGCCAGCAGCTCCCAGGTTTCCTGGGCCTACGAGCAGTACTTC.

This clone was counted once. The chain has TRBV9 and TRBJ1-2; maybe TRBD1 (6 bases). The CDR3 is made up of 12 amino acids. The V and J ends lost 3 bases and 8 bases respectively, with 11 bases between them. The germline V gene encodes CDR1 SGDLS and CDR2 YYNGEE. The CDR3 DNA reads TGTGCCAGCAGCGGACCCAGGGGAGGCTACACCTTC. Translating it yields CASSGPRGGYTF.

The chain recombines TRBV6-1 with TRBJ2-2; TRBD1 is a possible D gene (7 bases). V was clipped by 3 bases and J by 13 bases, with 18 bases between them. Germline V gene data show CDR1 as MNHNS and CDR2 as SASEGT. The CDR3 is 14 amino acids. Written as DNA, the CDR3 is TGTGCCAGCAGTGATGGGGGGCGACAGGGTACGCTGTTTTTT. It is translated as CASSDGGRQGTLFF.

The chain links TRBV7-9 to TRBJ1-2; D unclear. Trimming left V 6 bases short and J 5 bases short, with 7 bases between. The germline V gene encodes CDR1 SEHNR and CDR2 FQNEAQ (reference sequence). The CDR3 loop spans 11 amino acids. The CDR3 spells CASRWTYGYTF. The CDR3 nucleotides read TGTGCCAGCAGGTGGACGTATGGCTACACCTTC.

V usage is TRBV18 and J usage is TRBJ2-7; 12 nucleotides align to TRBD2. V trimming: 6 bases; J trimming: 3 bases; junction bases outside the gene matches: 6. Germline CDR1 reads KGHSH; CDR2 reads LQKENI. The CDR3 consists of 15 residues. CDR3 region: CASSQGLAGLYEQYF. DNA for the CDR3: TGTGCCAGCTCGCAGGGACTAGCGGGTCTCTACGAGCAGTACTTC.

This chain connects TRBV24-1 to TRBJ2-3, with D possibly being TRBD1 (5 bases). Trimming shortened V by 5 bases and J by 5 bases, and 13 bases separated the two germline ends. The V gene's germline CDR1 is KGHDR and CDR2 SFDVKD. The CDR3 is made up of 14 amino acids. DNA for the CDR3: TGTGCCACCAGTGGCGGACAAACCTTAGATACGCAGTATTTT. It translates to CATSGGQTLDTQYF.

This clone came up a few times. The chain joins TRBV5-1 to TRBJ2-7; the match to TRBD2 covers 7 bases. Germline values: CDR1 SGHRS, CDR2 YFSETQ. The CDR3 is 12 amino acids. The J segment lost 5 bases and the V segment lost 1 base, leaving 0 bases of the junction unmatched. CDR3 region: CASSLRGDEQYF. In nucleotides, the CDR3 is TGCGCCAGCAGCTTGCGGGGGGACGAGCAGTACTTC. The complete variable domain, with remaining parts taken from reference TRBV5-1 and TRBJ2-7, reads KAGVTQTPRYLIKTRGQQVTLSCSPISGHRSVSWYQQTPGQGLQFLFEYFSETQRNKGNFPGRFSGRQFSNSRSEMNVSTLELGDSALYLCASSLRGDEQYFGPGTRLTVT.

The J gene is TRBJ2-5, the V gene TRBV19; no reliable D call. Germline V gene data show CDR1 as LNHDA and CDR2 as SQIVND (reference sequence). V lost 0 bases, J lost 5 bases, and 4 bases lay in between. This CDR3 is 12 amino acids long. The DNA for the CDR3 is TGTGCCAGTAGTATAGATCGGGAGACCCAGTACTTC. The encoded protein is CASSIDRETQYF.

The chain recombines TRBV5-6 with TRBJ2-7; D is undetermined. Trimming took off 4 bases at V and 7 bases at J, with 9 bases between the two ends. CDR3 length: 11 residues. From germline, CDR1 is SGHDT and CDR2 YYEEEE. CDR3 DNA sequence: TGTGCCAGCAGCAAAATCAGGGAGCAGTACTTC. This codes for CASSKIREQYF.

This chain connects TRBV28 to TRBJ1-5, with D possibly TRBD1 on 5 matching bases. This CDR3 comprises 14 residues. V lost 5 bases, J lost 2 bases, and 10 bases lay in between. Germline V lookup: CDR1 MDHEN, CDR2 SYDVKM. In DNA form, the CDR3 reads TGTGCCAGCAGTCTAACACAGGGCAATCAGCCCCAGCATTTT. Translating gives CASSLTQGNQPQHF.

CDR3 residues: CASSPPAAGEAGELFF. In DNA form, the CDR3 reads TGTGCCAGCTCACCCCCGGCGGCGGGGGAGGCCGGGGAGCTGTTTTTT. The chain is built from TRBV18 and TRBJ2-2, with 7 bases that match TRBD2. V was clipped by 3 bases and J by 6 bases; unmatched bases: 10. Germline V gene data show CDR1 as KGHSH and CDR2 as LQKENI. The CDR3 runs 16 residues.

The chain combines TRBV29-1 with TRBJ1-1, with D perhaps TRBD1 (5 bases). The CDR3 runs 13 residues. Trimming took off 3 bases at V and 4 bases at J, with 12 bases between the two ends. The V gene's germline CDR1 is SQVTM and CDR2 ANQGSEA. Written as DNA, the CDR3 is TGCAGCGTTGACGGACAAAGGCGCACTGAAGCTTTCTTT. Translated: CSVDGQRRTEAFF.

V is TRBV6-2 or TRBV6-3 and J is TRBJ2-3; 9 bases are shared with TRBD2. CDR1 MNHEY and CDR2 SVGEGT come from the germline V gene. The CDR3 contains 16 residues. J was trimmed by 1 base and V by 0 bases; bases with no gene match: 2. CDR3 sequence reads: CASSYSPSGGTDTQYF. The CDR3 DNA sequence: TGTGCCAGCAGTTACTCGCCTAGCGGGGGCACAGATACGCAGTATTTT.

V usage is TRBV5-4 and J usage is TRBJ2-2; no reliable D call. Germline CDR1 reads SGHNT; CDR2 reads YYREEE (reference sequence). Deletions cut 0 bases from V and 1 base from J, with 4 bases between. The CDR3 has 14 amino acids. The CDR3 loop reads CASSLVQNTGELFF. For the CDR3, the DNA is TGTGCCAGCAGCTTGGTCCAGAACACCGGGGAGCTGTTTTTT.